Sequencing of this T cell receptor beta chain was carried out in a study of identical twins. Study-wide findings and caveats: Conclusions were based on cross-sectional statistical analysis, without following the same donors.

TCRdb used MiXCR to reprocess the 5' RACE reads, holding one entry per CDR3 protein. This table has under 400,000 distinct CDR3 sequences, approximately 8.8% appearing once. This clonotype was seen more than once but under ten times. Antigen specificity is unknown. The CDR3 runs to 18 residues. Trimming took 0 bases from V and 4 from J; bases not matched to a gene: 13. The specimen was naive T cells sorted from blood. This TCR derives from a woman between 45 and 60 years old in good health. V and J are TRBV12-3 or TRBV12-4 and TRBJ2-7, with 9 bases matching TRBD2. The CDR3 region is CASSLAPTRREGYYEQYF. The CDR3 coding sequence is TGTGCCAGCAGTTTAGCTCCAACGAGGCGGGAGGGTTATTACGAGCAGTACTTC.